One and the same sample provided the 3 T cell receptor beta chains below, sequenced in a study of T-cell reconstitution after alpha-beta-depleted transplantation in children. As it was prepared, the TCRbeta library received unique molecular identifiers. One entry per CDR3 protein results from TCRdb running MiXCR on the PCR reads. The table includes tens of thousands of distinct CDR3 sequences, less than 55% detected once. Sequences were derived from PBMCs, mostly from graft donor cells, sampled 360 days after TCRalphabeta/CD19-depleted stem cell transplant. Source of these receptors: a male patient younger than 18 who had a stem cell transplant for acute lymphoblastic leukemia, so the T cells may come from the graft donor.

This chain's CDR3 is CASSILAGAGGELFF. DNA for the CDR3: TGTGCCAGCAGCATTCTAGCGGGAGCGGGAGGGGAGCTGTTTTTT. The chain joins TRBV21-1 to TRBJ2-2; the table's D call TRBD2 went unverified against the DNA. TRBV21-1 is designated a pseudogene. The length of the CDR3 is 15 residues.

V and J are TRBV12-3 or TRBV12-4 and TRBJ1-3; 7 positions agree with TRBD1. The V and J ends lost 9 bases and 4 bases, in that order; junction bases with no gene match: 9. This CDR3 is built from 14 residues. The DNA for the CDR3 is TGTGCCAGTGATGGGACAGCGGTCGGAAACACCATATATTTT. Its protein is CASDGTAVGNTIYF.

This clonotype appeared a few times. The chain carries TRBV12-3 or TRBV12-4 and TRBJ2-7; 8 bases are shared with TRBD1. This CDR3 is 14 amino acids long. V shed 8 bases, J shed 2 bases, and the junction held 8 bases outside the gene matches. CDR3 sequence reads: CASSGGRPTYEQYF. The CDR3 DNA reads TGTGCCAGCTCAGGGGGCCGACCCACCTACGAGCAGTACTTC.